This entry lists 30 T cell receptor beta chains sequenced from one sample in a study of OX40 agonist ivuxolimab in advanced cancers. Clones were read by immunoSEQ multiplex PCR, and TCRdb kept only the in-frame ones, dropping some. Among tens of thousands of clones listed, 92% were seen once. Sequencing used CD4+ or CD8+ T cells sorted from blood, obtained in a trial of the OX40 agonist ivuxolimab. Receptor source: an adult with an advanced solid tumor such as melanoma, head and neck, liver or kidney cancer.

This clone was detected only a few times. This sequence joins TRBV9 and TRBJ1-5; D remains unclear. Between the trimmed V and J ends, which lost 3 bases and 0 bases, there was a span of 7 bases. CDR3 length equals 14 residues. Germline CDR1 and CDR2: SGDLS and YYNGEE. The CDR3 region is CASSDGDSNQPQHF. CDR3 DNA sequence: TGTGCCAGCAGCGATGGAGATAGCAATCAGCCCCAGCATTTT.

CDR3 nucleotide sequence: TGTGCCAGCAGCTTTCCGGGGACTTACAATGAGCAGTTCTTC. Amino acids: CASSFPGTYNEQFF. V gene TRBV7-9 combines with J gene TRBJ2-1; D is possibly TRBD2 (6 bases). The CDR3 totals 14 residues. V was trimmed by 3 bases and J by 4 bases, leaving 10 bases between them. In germline, CDR1 is SEHNR, CDR2 FQNEAQ (reference sequence). Based on the CDR3 plus reference TRBV7-9 and TRBJ2-1, the full variable domain is DTGVSQNPRHKITKRGQNVTFRCDPISEHNRLYWYRQTLGQGPEFLTYFQNEAQLEKSRLLSDRFSAERPKGSFSTLEIQRTEQGDSAMYLCASSFPGTYNEQFFGPGTRLTVL.

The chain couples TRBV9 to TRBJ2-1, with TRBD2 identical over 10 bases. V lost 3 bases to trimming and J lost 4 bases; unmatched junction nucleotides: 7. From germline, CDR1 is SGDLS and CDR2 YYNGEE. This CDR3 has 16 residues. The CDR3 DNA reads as TGTGCCAGCAGCGGGATAGCGGGGGGTTTTTACAATGAGCAGTTCTTC. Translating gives CASSGIAGGFYNEQFF.

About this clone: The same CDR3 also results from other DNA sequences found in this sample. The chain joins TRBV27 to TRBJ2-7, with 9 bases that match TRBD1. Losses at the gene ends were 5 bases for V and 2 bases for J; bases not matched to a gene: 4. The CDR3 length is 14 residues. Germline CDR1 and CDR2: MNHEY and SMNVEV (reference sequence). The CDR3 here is CASSPGQGPYEQYF. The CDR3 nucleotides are TGTGCCAGCAGTCCCGGACAGGGGCCCTACGAGCAGTACTTC.

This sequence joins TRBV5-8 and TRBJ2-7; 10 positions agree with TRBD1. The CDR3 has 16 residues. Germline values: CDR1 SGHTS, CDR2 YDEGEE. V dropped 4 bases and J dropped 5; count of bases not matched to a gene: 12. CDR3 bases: TGTGCCAGCAGCGAACTCCGGGACAGGGGAGGCCACGAGCAGTACTTC. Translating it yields CASSELRDRGGHEQYF.

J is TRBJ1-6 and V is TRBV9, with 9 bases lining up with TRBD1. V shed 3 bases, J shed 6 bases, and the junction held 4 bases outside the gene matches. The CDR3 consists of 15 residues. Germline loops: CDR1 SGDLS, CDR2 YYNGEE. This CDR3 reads CASSATGGGNSPLHF. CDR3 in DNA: TGTGCCAGCAGCGCAACAGGGGGCGGTAATTCACCCCTCCACTTT.

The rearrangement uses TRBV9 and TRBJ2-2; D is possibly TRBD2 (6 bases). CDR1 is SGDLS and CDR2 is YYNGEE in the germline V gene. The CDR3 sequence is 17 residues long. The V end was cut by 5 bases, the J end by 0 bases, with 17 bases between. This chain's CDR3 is CASRDPIAATNTGELFF. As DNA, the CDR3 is TGTGCCAGCAGGGACCCCATAGCGGCCACGAACACCGGGGAGCTGTTTTTT.

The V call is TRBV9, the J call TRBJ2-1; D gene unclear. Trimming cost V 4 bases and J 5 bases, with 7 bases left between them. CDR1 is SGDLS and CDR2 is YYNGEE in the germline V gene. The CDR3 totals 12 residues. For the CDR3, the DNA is TGTGCCAGCAGCCCCGGAGACAATGAGCAGTTCTTC. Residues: CASSPGDNEQFF.

The CDR3 loop is CATAGASTDTQYF. CDR3 in DNA: TGTGCCACCGCGGGGGCCAGCACAGATACGCAGTATTTT. V usage is TRBV11-2 and J usage is TRBJ2-3, with D perhaps TRBD2 (7 bases). Germline-derived CDR1 and CDR2 are SGHAT and FQNNGV. The CDR3 is 13 residues long. V was pared by 10 bases and J by 0 bases, with 11 bases between.

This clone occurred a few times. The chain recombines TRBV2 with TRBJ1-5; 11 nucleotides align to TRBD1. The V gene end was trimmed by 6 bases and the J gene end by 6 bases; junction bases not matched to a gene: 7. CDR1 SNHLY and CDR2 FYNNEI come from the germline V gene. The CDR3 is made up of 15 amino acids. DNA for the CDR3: TGTGCCAGCAGCGAGAGGACAGGGGGCGTTCAGCCCCAGCATTTT. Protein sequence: CASSERTGGVQPQHF.

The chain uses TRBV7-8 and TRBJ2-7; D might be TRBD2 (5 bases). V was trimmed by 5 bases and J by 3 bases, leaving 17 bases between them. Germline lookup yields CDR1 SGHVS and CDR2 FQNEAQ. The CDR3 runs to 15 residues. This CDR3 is CASSRTTEGYYEQYF. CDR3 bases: TGTGCCAGCAGCAGGACCACAGAGGGATACTACGAGCAGTACTTC.

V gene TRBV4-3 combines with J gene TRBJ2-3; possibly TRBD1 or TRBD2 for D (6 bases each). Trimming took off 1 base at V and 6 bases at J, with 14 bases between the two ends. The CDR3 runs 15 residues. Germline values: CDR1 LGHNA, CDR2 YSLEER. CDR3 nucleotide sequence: TGCGCCAGCAGCCAAGGGGCCAGAGGGGGGGATACGCAGTATTTT. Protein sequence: CASSQGARGGDTQYF.

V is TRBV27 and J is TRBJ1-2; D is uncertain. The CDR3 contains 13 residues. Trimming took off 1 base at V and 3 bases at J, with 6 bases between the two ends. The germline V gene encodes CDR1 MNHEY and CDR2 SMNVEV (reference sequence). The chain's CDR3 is CASSLWVDYGYTF. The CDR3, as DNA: TGTGCCAGCAGTTTATGGGTGGACTATGGCTACACCTTC.

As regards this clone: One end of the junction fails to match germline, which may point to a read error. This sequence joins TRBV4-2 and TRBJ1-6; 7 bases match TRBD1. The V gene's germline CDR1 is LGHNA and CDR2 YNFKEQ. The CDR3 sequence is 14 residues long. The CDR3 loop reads CASSQNSRGQPEDF. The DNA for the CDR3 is TGTGCCAGCAGCCAAAACTCGAGGGGACAGCCCGAGGACTTT.

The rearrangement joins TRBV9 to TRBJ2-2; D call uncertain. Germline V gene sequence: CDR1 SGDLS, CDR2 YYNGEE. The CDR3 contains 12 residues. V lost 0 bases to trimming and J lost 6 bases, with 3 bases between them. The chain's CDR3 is CASSVAAGELFF. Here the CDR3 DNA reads TGTGCCAGCAGCGTAGCCGCCGGGGAGCTGTTTTTT.

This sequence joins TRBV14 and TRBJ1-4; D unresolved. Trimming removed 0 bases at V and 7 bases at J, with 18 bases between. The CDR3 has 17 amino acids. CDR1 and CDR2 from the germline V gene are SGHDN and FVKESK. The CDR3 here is CASSQESRPGLAEKLFF. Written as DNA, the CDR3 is TGTGCCAGCAGCCAAGAATCCAGGCCAGGCTTAGCTGAAAAACTGTTTTTT.

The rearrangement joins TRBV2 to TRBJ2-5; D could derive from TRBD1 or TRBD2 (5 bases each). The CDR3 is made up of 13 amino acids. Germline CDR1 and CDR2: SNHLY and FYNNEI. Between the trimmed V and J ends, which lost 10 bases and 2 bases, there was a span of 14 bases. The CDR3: CATEGWGQETQYF. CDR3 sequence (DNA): TGTGCCACAGAAGGTTGGGGGCAAGAGACCCAGTACTTC.

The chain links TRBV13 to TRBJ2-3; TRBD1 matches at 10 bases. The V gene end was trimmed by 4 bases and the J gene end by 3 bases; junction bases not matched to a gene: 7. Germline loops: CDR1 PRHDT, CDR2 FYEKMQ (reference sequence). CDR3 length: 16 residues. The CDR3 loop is CASSWTRDRGTDTQYF. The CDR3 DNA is TGTGCCAGCAGCTGGACCCGGGACAGGGGTACAGATACGCAGTATTTT.

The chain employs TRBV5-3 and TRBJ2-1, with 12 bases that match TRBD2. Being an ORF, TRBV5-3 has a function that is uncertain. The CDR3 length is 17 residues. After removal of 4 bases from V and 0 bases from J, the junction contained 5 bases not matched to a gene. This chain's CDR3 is CARSQWTSGDSYNEQFF. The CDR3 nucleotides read TGTGCCAGAAGCCAATGGACTAGCGGGGACTCCTACAATGAGCAGTTCTTC.

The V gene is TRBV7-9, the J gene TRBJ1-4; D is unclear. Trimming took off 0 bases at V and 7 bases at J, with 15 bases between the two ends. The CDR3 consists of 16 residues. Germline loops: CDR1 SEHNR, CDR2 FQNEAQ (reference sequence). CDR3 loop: CASSLAKTTQSEKLFF. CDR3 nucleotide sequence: TGTGCCAGCAGCTTAGCGAAAACCACACAGAGTGAAAAACTGTTTTTT.

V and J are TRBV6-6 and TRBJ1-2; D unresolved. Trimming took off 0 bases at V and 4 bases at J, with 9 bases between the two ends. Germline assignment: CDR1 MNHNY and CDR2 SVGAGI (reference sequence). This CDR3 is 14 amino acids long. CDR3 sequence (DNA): TGTGCCAGCAGTTACTCACAAGGTCCCTATGGCTACACCTTC. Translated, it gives CASSYSQGPYGYTF.

In nucleotides, the CDR3 is TGTGCCAGCAGCTTAACGGGGCACCCAGAAGAGACCCAGTACTTC. It codes for CASSLTGHPEETQYF. The chain couples TRBV7-3 to TRBJ2-5; TRBD1 might be the D (5 bases). There are 15 residues in the CDR3. Germline V CDR1 and CDR2: SGHTA, FQGTGA. Trimming removed 0 bases from V and 3 bases from J, with 11 bases in between.

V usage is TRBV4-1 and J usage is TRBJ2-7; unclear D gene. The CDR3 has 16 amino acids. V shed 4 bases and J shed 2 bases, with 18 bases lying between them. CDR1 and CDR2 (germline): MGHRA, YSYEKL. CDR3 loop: CASSRTASGPPYEQYF. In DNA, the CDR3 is TGCGCCAGCAGCCGCACGGCCTCGGGTCCCCCCTACGAGCAGTACTTC.

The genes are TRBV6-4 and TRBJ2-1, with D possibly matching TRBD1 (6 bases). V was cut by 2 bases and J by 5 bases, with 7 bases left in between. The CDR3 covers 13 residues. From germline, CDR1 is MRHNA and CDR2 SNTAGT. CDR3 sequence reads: CASSDGTNNEQFF. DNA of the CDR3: TGTGCCAGCAGTGACGGGACAAACAATGAGCAGTTCTTC.

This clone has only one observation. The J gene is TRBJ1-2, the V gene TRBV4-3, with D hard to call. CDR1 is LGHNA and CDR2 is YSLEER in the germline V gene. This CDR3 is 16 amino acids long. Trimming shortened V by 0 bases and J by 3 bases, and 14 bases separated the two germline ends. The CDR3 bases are TGCGCCAGCAGCCAAGAAGTAGGGCTCGGGGACTATGGCTACACCTTC. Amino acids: CASSQEVGLGDYGYTF.

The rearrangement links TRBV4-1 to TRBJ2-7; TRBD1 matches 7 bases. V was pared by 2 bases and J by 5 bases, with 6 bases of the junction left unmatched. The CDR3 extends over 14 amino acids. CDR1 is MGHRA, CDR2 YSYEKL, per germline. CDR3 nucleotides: TGCGCCAGCAGCCAACCTACAGGGGTTCACGAGCAGTACTTC. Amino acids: CASSQPTGVHEQYF.

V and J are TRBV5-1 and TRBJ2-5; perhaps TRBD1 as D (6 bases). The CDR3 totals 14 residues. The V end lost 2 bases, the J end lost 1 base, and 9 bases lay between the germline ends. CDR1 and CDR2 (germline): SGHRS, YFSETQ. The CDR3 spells CASSFGQSQETQYF. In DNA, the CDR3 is TGCGCCAGCAGCTTCGGACAGTCCCAAGAGACCCAGTACTTC.

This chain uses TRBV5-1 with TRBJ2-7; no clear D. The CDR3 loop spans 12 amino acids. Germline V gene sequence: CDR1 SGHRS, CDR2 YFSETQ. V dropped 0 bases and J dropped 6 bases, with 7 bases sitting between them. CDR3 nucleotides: TGCGCCAGCAGCTTGGCTGGATCCGAGCAGTACTTC. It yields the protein CASSLAGSEQYF.

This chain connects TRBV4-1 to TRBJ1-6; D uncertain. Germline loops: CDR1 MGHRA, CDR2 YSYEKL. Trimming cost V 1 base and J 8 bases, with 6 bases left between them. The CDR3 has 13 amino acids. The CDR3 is CASSQVKDSPLHF. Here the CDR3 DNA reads TGCGCCAGCAGCCAAGTCAAGGATTCACCCCTCCACTTT.

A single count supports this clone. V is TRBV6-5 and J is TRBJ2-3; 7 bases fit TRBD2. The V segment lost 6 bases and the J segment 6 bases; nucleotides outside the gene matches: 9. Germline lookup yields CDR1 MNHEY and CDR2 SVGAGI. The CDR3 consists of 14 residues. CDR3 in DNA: TGTGCCAGCAGAACACCGCGGGGGACGGATACGCAGTATTTT. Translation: CASRTPRGTDTQYF.